This TCR beta chain was recovered during a study of cytomegalovirus exposure and HLA in healthy donors. Study conclusions and caveats: For most TCR beta V segments, an earlier analysis put the productive rate at about 90% or about 30% of the time. Indistinguishable V segments, including TRBV6-2 and TRBV6-3, were excluded.

PCR primers comprised 60 Vbeta and 13 Jbeta primers. Method: immunoSEQ multiplex PCR; TCRdb's copy keeps in-frame clones and lacks some. The sample contains 60,000 to 100,000 clones, over 70% of which appear only once. V was pared by 7 bases and J by 4 bases, with 17 bases between. CDR3 length: 14 residues. Germline V gene sequence: CDR1 MDHEN, CDR2 SYDVKM. Note on this clone: No antigen is known for it.

This clonotype was sampled from a male donor in good health and CMV-seropositive. This sequence joins TRBV28 and TRBJ2-7; D is unclear. The sample comprised PBMCs. The chain's CDR3 is CASITSGRSYEQYF. The CDR3 bases are TGTGCCAGCATCACTTCCGGTAGATCGTACGAGCAGTACTTC.